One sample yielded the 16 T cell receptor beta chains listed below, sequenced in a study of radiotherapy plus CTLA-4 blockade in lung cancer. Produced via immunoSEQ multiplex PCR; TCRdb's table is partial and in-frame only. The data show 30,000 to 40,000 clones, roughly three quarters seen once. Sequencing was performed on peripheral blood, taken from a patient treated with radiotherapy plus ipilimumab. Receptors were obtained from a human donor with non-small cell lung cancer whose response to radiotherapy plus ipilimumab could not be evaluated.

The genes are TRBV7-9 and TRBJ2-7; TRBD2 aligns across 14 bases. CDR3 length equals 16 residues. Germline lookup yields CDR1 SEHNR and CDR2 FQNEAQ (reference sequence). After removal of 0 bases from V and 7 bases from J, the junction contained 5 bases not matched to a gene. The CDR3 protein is CASSLATSGRVKEQYF. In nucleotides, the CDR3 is TGTGCCAGCAGCTTAGCGACTAGCGGGAGGGTGAAAGAGCAGTACTTC.

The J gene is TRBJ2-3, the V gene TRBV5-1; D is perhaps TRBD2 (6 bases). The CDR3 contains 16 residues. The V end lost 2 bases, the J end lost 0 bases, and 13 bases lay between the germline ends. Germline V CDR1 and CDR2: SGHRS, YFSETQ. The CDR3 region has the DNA TGCGCCAGCAGCTTACTATTGGGACTTAGCACAGATACGCAGTATTTT. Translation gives CASSLLLGLSTDTQYF.

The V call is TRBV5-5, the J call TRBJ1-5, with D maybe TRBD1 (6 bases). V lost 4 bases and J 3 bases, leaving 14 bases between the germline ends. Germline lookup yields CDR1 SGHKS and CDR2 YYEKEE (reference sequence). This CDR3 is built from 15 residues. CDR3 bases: TGTGCCAGCAGCCCTCGGGACATTCCCAATCAGCCCCAGCATTTT. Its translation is CASSPRDIPNQPQHF.

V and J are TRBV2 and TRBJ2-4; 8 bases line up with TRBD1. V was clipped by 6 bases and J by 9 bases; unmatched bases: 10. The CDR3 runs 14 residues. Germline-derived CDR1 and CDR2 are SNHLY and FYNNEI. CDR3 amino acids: CASRRTGWGAIQYF. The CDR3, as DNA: TGTGCCAGCAGAAGGACAGGGTGGGGAGCCATTCAGTACTTC.

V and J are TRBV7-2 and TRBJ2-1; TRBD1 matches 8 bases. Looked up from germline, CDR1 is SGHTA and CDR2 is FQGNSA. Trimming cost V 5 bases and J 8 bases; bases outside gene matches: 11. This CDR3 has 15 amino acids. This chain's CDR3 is CASSLERQGAYEQFF. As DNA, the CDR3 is TGTGCCAGCAGCCTAGAGAGGCAGGGGGCGTATGAGCAGTTCTTC. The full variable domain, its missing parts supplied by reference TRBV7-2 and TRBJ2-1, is GAGVSQSPSNKVTEKGKDVELRCDPISGHTALYWYRQSLGQGLEFLIYFQGNSAPDKSGLPSDRFSAERTGGSVSTLTIQRTQQEDSAVYLCASSLERQGAYEQFFGPGTRLTVL.

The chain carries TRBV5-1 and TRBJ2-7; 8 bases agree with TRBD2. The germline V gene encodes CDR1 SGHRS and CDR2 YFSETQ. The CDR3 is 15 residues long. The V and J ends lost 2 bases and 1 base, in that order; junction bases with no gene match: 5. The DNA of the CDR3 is TGCGCCAGCAGCTTCAGCGGGAGCTTATCCTACGAGCAGTACTTC. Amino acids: CASSFSGSLSYEQYF.

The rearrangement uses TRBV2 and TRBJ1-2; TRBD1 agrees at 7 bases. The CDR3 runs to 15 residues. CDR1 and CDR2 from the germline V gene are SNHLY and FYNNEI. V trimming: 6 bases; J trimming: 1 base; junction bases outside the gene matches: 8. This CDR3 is CASRPRTGSNYGYTF. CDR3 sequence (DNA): TGTGCCAGCAGACCTCGGACAGGAAGTAACTATGGCTACACCTTC. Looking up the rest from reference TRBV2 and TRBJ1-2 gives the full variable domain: EPEVTQTPSHQVTQMGQEVILRCVPISNHLYFYWYRQILGQKVEFLVSFYNNEISEKSEIFDDQFSVERPDGSNFTLKIRSTKLEDSAMYFCASRPRTGSNYGYTFGSGTRLTVV.

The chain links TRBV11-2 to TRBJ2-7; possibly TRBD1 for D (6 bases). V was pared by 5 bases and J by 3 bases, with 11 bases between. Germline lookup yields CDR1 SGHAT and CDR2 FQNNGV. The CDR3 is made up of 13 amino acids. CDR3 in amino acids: CASSRGHYYEQYF. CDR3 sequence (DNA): TGTGCCAGCAGCCGGGGACATTACTACGAGCAGTACTTC.

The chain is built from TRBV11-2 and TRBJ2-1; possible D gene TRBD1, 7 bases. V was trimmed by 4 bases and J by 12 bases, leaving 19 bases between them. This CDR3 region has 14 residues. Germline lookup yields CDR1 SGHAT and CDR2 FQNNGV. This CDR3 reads CASSSPQGGRGQFF. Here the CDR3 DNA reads TGTGCCAGCAGCTCTCCCCAGGGGGGAAGGGGGCAGTTCTTC.

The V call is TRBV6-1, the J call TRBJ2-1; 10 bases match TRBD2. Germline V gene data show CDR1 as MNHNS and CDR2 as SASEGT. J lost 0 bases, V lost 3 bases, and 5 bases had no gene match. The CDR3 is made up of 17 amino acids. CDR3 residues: CASSDYSGRSSYNEQFF. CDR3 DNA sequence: TGTGCCAGCAGTGACTATAGCGGGAGGAGCTCCTACAATGAGCAGTTCTTC.

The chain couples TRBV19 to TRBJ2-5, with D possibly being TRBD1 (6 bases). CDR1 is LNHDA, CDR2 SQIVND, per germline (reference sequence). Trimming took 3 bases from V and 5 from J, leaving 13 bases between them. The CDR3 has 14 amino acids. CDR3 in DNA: TGTGCCAGTAGTATCATGGGGGCCCACGAGACCCAGTACTTC. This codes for CASSIMGAHETQYF.

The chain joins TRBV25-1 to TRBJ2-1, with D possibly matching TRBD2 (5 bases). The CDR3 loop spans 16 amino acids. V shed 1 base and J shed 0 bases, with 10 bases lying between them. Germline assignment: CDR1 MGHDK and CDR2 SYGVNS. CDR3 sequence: CASSELGSGSYNEQFF. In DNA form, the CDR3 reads TGTGCCAGCAGTGAATTAGGCAGCGGCTCCTACAATGAGCAGTTCTTC.

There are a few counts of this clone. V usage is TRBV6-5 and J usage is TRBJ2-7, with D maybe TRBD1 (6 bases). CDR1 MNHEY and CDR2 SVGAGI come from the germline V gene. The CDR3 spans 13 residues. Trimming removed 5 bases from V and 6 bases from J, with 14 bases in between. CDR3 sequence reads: CASSLTGNGEQYF. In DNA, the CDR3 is TGTGCCAGCAGTCTAACAGGGAACGGCGAGCAGTACTTC.

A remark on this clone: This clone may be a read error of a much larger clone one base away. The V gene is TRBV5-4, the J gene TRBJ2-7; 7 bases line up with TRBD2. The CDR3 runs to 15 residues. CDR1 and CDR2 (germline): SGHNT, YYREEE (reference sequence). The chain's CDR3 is CAGSLGGEKTYEQYF. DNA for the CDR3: TGTGCCGGCAGCTTGGGGGGGGAGAAGACCTACGAGCAGTACTTC.

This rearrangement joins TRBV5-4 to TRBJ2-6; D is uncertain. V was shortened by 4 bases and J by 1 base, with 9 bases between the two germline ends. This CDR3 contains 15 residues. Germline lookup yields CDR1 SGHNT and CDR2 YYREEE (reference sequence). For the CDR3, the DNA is TGTGCCAGCAGCGCCAGGCAGTCTGGGGCCAACGTCCTGACTTTC. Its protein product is CASSARQSGANVLTF.

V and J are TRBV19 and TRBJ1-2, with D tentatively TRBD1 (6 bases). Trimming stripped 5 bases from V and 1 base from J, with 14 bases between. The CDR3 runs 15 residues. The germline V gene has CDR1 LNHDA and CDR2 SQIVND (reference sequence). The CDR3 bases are TGTGCCAGTAGTCTCGGTTTAGGGGGTAACTATGGCTACACCTTC. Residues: CASSLGLGGNYGYTF.